The following is a TCR beta chain sequence with its context. This sample stems from a study of blood T cell repertoires in COVID-19. As for the study in general: Samples representing acute and convalescent COVID-19 were sourced from the United States, Italy and Spain.

Here immunoSEQ multiplex PCR was the method, and the copy in TCRdb shows in-frame clones only, minus some. There are 100,000 to 150,000 clones in the sample; 88% occur only once, and about 7.3% lies in the top ten. The CDR3 length is 13 residues. Trimming cost V 5 bases and J 0 bases; bases outside gene matches: 0. The clonotype comes from a man aged 45 to 65 with acute or convalescent COVID-19. The specimen was peripheral blood. The chain links TRBV12-3 or TRBV12-4 to TRBJ2-7, with 8 bases aligning to TRBD1. The CDR3 sequence: CASSTGGSYEQYF. In DNA, the CDR3 is TGTGCCAGCAGTACAGGGGGCTCCTACGAGCAGTACTTC.